This TCR beta chain was documented in a study of PD-L1 blockade in urothelial cancer. Study in general: Blood samples had a median of 141,255 T cells, roughly 83,000 unique TCRs, and clonality approximately 0.085.

A remark on this clone: Its antigen is unknown.

TCRdb keeps only in-frame clones here, not all; method: immunoSEQ multiplex PCR. The sample records some 30,000 clones, 85% to 90% being singletons. Study results and limitations: At the 3-week point, tumor-associated blood clones expanded more in durable-benefit patients.

Germline V lookup: CDR1 KGHSH, CDR2 LQKENI. The CDR3 consists of 16 residues. The J segment lost 2 bases and the V segment lost 5 bases, leaving 5 bases of the junction unmatched. Per patient, between 1 and 8 samples were collected at pretreatment and on-treatment time points. This chain links TRBV18 with TRBJ2-1; 11 nucleotides align to TRBD2. The receptor was isolated from a man aged 50 to 59 with urothelial cancer. The sequencing used PBMCs, collected around atezolizumab (anti-PD-L1) treatment. The CDR3 DNA reads as TGTGCCAGCTCAGCACTAGCGGGAGTAACCTACAATGAGCAGTTCTTC. Its translation is CASSALAGVTYNEQFF.